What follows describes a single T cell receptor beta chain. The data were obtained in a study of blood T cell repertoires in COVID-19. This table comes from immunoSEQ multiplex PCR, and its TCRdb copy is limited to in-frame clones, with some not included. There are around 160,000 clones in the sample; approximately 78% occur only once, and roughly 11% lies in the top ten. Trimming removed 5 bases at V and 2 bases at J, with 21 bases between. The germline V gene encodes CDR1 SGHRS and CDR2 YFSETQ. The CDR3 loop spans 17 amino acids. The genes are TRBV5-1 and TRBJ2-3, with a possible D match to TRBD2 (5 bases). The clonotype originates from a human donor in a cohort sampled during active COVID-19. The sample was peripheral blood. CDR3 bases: TGCGCCAGCAGGACCTATCGAGGAGCGGAGACCACAGATACGCAGTATTTT. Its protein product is CASRTYRGAETTDTQYF.